This TCR beta chain was profiled in a study of cytomegalovirus exposure and HLA in healthy donors. Amplification used 60 Vbeta primers and 13 Jbeta primers. TCRdb's copy holds only in-frame clones and misses some; the assay was immunoSEQ multiplex PCR. The data show 95,000 to 110,000 clones, approximately 80% seen once. CDR1 MDHEN and CDR2 SYDVKM come from the germline V gene. This CDR3 spans 15 amino acids. J gave up 5 bases and V 6 bases, and 12 bases lay outside the gene matches. Study-level findings and limits: Most TCR sequences were uncommon, yet certain public TCRs appeared in many donors. In an earlier analysis, most TCR beta V segments were productive about 90% or about 30% of the time. In a later analysis, at a false discovery rate of 0.05, roughly 18,000 TCR beta sequences were associated with HLA alleles.

As for this clone: The antigen remains unidentified.

V is TRBV28 and J is TRBJ2-7, with TRBD2 identical over 8 bases. Material: PBMCs. The clonotype was recovered from a woman between 40 and 50 years old in good health and CMV-seronegative. Here the CDR3 reads CASSSSGGRMDEQYF. The CDR3 region has the DNA TGTGCCAGCAGCTCGAGTGGCGGGAGGATGGACGAGCAGTACTTC.